The 14 T cell receptor beta chains reported below all come from one sample, sequenced in a study of T cells in Graves' hyperthyroidism and ophthalmopathy. Researchers amplified the TCR beta CDR3 regions from RNA transcripts. In the first-round RT-PCR of the TCR CDR3, the HTBI primer set was used. Each CDR3 protein is one row after TCRdb ran MiXCR on the multiplex PCR reads. The table shows around 600,000 distinct CDR3 sequences, with 12% to 15% occurring only once. The sample comprised blood. These receptors originate from a woman aged 18-35 years with Graves' ophthalmopathy.

The sample holds many counts of this clonotype. The chain links TRBV2 to TRBJ2-7, with 7 bases lining up with TRBD1. V dropped 6 bases and J dropped 2; count of bases not matched to a gene: 7. The CDR3 spans 14 residues. Germline assignment: CDR1 SNHLY and CDR2 FYNNEI. CDR3 protein: CASRTGTATYEQYF. DNA of the CDR3: TGTGCCAGCAGAACCGGGACAGCGACCTACGAGCAGTACTTC.

This chain uses TRBV5-4 with TRBJ2-5, with 9 bases aligning to TRBD2. Losses at the gene ends were 3 bases for V and 5 bases for J; bases not matched to a gene: 8. Germline V gene lookup returns CDR1 SGHNT and CDR2 YYREEE (reference sequence). The CDR3 runs 15 residues. CDR3 in amino acids: CASSSGGLASETQYF. Written as DNA, the CDR3 is TGTGCCAGCAGCTCAGGTGGACTAGCGTCGGAGACCCAGTACTTC.

There are many counts of this clonotype. J is TRBJ2-7 and V is TRBV27, with 8 bases lining up with TRBD2. V dropped 6 bases and J dropped 2; count of bases not matched to a gene: 3. Germline V gives CDR1 MNHEY, CDR2 SMNVEV (reference sequence). The CDR3 contains 13 residues. Here the CDR3 reads CASRAGGPYEQYF. In DNA form, the CDR3 reads TGTGCCAGCAGGGCGGGAGGTCCCTACGAGCAGTACTTC.

This clonotype was seen a few times. This chain connects TRBV20-1 to TRBJ2-7; D gene ambiguous. Per the germline V gene, CDR1 is DFQATT and CDR2 is SNEGSKA (reference sequence). The CDR3 is 14 amino acids. V was cut by 4 bases and J by 0 bases, with 13 bases left in between. Here the CDR3 reads CSATPTWSSYEQYF. The CDR3 DNA sequence: TGCAGTGCTACCCCGACATGGAGCTCCTACGAGCAGTACTTC.

This clonotype was counted at least ten times. This chain links TRBV28 with TRBJ2-7; TRBD1 is a possible D gene (6 bases). The ends were cut back, 5 bases at V and 5 bases at J, with 16 bases in the middle. The germline CDR1 and CDR2 sequences are MDHEN and SYDVKM. This CDR3 has 14 residues. CDR3 sequence: CASSPEGGRDEQYF. The CDR3 DNA follows: TGTGCCAGCAGTCCGGAAGGGGGTCGGGACGAGCAGTACTTC.

The table lists this clonotype with many counts. The chain has TRBV30 and TRBJ1-4; weak D call: TRBD1 (5 bases). This CDR3 contains 13 residues. CDR1 and CDR2 (germline): GTSNPN, SVGIG (reference sequence). With 4 bases removed from V and 0 bases from J, the gap between germline ends came to 6 bases. CDR3 sequence reads: CAWTTATNEKLFF. DNA of the CDR3: TGTGCCTGGACGACAGCAACTAATGAAAAACTGTTTTTT.

This clonotype appeared many times. The chain carries TRBV6-1 and TRBJ1-1; 9 nucleotides match TRBD1. The CDR3 is 14 amino acids. The germline V gene encodes CDR1 MNHNS and CDR2 SASEGT. J lost 6 bases, V lost 7 bases, and 9 bases had no gene match. Here the CDR3 DNA reads TGTGCCAGCATGGGGGACAGGGTCGGCGCTGAAGCTTTCTTT. Its translation: CASMGDRVGAEAFF.

The rearrangement uses TRBV27 and TRBJ1-6; 10 bases match TRBD1. J was trimmed by 9 bases and V by 2 bases; bases with no gene match: 13. The CDR3 has 18 residues. Germline V gene sequence: CDR1 MNHEY, CDR2 SMNVEV (reference sequence). CDR3: CASSLRQTGGLYFSPLHF. The CDR3, as DNA: TGTGCCAGCAGTTTACGACAGACAGGGGGCTTATATTTTTCACCCCTCCACTTT.

V usage is TRBV20-1 and J usage is TRBJ2-5; the match to TRBD1 covers 7 bases. The J segment lost 1 base and the V segment lost 6 bases, leaving 5 bases of the junction unmatched. This CDR3 region has 13 residues. Germline V gene data show CDR1 as DFQATT and CDR2 as SNEGSKA (reference sequence). CDR3: CSAHRQGQETQYF. Here the CDR3 DNA reads TGCAGTGCCCATAGACAGGGCCAAGAGACCCAGTACTTC.

Ten or more counts support this clonotype. V is TRBV7-9 and J is TRBJ1-2, with a tentative D call TRBD1 (5 bases). Looked up from germline, CDR1 is SEHNR and CDR2 is FQNEAQ (reference sequence). Trimming took 8 bases from V and 7 from J, leaving 23 bases between them. The CDR3 length is 15 residues. The CDR3 region is CASDFWGSDRGGYTF. The CDR3 DNA reads TGTGCCAGCGATTTTTGGGGGTCCGACCGCGGTGGCTACACCTTC.

The J gene is TRBJ2-7, the V gene TRBV11-2; 9 bases map to TRBD1. Trimming cost V 4 bases and J 4 bases; bases outside gene matches: 11. Germline assignment: CDR1 SGHAT and CDR2 FQNNGV. The CDR3 contains 16 residues. In DNA, the CDR3 is TGTGCCAGCAGCTCTATAGGGGGCGGACAGGGGTACGAGCAGTACTTC. It is translated as CASSSIGGGQGYEQYF.

The chain joins TRBV7-3 to TRBJ2-7, with D possibly matching TRBD2 (5 bases). The CDR3 totals 16 residues. Germline CDR1 SGHTA, CDR2 FQGTGA. V was trimmed by 2 bases and J by 0 bases, leaving 14 bases between them. The CDR3 loop is CASSLGQRTSSYEQYF. In nucleotides, the CDR3 is TGTGCCAGCAGCTTAGGTCAGCGGACCAGCTCCTACGAGCAGTACTTC.

V and J are TRBV29-1 and TRBJ2-5; D is unresolved. Germline CDR1 SQVTM, CDR2 ANQGSEA. V dropped 3 bases and J dropped 2 bases, with 10 bases sitting between them. The CDR3 is made up of 13 amino acids. CDR3 DNA sequence: TGCAGCGTTGATGATGAGTGGCAAGAGACCCAGTACTTC. Its translation: CSVDDEWQETQYF.

On this clonotype: A much larger clone sits a single nucleotide away, making a read error possible. The chain is built from TRBV6-2 or TRBV6-3 and TRBJ1-5, with D possibly being TRBD1 (5 bases). The germline V and J ends were trimmed by 2 bases and 0 bases, with 11 bases remaining between them. Looked up from germline, CDR1 is MNHEY and CDR2 is SVGEGT. The CDR3 totals 16 residues. CDR3 sequence reads: CASSYVARGSNQPQHF. In DNA form, the CDR3 reads TGTGCCAGCAGTTACGTGGCGAGGGGTAGCAATCAGCCCCAGCATTTT.